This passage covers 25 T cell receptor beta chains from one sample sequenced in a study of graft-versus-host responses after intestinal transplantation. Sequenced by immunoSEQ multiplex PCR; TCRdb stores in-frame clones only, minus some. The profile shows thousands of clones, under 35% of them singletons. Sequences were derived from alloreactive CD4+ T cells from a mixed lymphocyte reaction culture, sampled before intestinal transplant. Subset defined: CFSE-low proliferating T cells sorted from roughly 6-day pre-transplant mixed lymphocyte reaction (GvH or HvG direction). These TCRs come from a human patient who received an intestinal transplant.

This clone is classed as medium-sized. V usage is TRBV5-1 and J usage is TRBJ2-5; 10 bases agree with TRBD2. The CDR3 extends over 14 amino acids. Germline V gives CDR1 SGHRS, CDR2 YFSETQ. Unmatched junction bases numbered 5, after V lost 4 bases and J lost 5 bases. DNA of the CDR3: TGCGCCAGCAGCCCGCTAGCGGGAGTTGAGACCCAGTACTTC. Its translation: CASSPLAGVETQYF.

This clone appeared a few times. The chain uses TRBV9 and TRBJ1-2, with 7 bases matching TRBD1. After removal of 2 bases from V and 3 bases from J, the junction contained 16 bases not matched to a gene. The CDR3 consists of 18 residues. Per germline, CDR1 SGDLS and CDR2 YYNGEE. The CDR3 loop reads CASSVSQANDRVDYGYTF. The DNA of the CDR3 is TGTGCCAGCAGCGTTTCCCAGGCTAATGACAGGGTCGACTATGGCTACACCTTC.

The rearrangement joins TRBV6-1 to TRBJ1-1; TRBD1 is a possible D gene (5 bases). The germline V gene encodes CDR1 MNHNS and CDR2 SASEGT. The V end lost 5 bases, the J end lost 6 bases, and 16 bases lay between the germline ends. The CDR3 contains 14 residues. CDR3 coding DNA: TGTGCCAGCAGTCCCCGGGGGGGTAGGGCTGAAGCTTTCTTT. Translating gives CASSPRGGRAEAFF.

The CDR3 loop reads CASSIGGRGYGYTF. CDR3 bases: TGTGCCAGTAGTATAGGAGGCAGGGGCTATGGCTACACCTTC. The chain recombines TRBV19 with TRBJ1-2, with D maybe TRBD1 (6 bases). The CDR3 is 14 residues long. Germline V lookup: CDR1 LNHDA, CDR2 SQIVND (reference sequence). V was pared by 1 base and J by 4 bases, with 10 bases between.

CDR3 coding DNA: TGTGCCAGCTCACCATTGGGGGAGGGCCGCTACGAGCAGTACTTC. Protein: CASSPLGEGRYEQYF. V is TRBV18 and J is TRBJ2-7; 7 nucleotides align to TRBD2. With V trimmed by 2 bases and J by 3 bases, 7 bases remained unmatched. CDR1 and CDR2 (germline): KGHSH, LQKENI. This CDR3 spans 15 amino acids.

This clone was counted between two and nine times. CDR3 loop: CATYRGLAVGDTQYF. DNA of the CDR3: TGTGCCACCTACAGGGGGCTAGCGGTTGGAGATACGCAGTATTTT. The V call is TRBV15, the J call TRBJ2-3; 9 bases fit TRBD1. CDR3 length equals 15 residues. Trimming cost V 8 bases and J 5 bases; bases outside gene matches: 11. CDR1 and CDR2 (germline): LNHNV, YYDKDF (reference sequence).

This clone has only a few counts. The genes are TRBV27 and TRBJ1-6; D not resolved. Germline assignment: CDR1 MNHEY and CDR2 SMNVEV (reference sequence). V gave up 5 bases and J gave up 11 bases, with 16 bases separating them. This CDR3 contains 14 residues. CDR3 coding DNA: TGTGCCAGCAGTCCCTTGGGGTGGGGAGCACCCCTCCACTTT. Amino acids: CASSPLGWGAPLHF.

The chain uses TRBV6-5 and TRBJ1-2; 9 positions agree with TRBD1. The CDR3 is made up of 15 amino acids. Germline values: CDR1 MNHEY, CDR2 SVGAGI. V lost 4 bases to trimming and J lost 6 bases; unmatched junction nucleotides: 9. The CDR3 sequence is CASSSRDRVLNGYTF. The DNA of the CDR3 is TGTGCCAGCAGTTCCCGGGACAGGGTCCTCAATGGCTACACCTTC.

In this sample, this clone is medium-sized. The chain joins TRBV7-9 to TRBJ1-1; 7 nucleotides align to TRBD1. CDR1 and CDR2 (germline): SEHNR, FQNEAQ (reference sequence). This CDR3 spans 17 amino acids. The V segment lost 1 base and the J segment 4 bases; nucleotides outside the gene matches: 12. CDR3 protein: CASSLGTRTGLTTEAFF. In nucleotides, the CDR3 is TGTGCCAGCAGCTTAGGGACCAGGACAGGCTTGACCACTGAAGCTTTCTTT.

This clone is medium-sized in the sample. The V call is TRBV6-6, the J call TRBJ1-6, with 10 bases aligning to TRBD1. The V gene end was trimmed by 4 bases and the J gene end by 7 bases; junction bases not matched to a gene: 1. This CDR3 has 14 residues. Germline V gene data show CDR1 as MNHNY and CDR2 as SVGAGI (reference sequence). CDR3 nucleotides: TGTGCCAGCAGTTGGGACAGGGGCAATTCACCCCTCCACTTT. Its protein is CASSWDRGNSPLHF.

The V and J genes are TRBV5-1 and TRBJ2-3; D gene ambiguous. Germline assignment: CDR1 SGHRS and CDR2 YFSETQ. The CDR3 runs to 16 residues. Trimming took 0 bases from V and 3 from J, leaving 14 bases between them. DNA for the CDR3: TGCGCCAGCAGCTTGGAGGCTGTCAGAGGTACAGATACGCAGTATTTT. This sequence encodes CASSLEAVRGTDTQYF.

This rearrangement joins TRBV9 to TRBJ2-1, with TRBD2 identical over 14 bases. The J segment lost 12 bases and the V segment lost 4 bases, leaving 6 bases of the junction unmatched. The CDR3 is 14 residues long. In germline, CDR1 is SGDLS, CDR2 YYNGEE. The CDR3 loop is CASSPRLAGGRQFF. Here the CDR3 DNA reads TGTGCCAGCAGCCCAAGACTAGCGGGGGGGCGGCAGTTCTTC.

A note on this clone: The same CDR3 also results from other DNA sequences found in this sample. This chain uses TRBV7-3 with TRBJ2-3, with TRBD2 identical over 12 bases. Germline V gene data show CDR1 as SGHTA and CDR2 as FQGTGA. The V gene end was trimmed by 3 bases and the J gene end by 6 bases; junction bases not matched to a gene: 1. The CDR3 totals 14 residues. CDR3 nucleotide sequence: TGTGCCAGCAGCTTGGGACTAGCGGGTGATACGCAGTATTTT. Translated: CASSLGLAGDTQYF. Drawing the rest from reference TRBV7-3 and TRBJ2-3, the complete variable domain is GAGVSQTPSNKVTEKGKYVELRCDPISGHTALYWYRQSLGQGPEFLIYFQGTGAADDSGLPNDRFFAVRPEGSVSTLKIQRTERGDSAVYLCASSLGLAGDTQYFGPGTRLTVL.

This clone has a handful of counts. CDR3 in DNA: TGTGCAAGTCGCCCGAATGGGAGCAGGTTCTATGGCTACACCTTC. This gives the protein CASRPNGSRFYGYTF. The chain employs TRBV12-2 and TRBJ1-2. TRBV12-2 is a pseudogene segment. The CDR3 covers 15 residues.

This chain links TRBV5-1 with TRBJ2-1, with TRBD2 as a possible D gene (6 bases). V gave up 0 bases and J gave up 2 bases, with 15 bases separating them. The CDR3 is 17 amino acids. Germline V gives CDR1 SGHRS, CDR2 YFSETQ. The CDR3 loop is CASSLAYFTSPYNEQFF. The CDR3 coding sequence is TGCGCCAGCAGCTTGGCCTATTTTACTAGCCCCTACAATGAGCAGTTCTTC.

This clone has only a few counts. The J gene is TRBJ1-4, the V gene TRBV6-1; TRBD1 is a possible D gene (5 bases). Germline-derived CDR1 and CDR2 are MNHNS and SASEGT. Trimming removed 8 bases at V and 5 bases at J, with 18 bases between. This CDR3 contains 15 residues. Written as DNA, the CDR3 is TGTGCCAGCGGGCTTACGGCCAGGGTAAATGAAAAACTGTTTTTT. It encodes CASGLTARVNEKLFF.

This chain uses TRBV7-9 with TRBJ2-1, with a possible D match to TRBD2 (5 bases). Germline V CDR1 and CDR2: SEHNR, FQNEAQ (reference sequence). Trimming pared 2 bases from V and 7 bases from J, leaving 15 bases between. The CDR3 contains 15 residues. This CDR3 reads CASSLILSGLNEQFF. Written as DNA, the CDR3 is TGTGCCAGCAGCTTAATCTTGAGCGGCTTGAATGAGCAGTTCTTC.

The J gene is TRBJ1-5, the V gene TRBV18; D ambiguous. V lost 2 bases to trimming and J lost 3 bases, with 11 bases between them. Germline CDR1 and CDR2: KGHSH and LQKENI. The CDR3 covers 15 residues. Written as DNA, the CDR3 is TGTGCCAGCTCACCAGAAAGAGGGAACAATCAGCCCCAGCATTTT. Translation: CASSPERGNNQPQHF. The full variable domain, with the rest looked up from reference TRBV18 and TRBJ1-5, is NAGVMQNPRHLVRRRGQEARLRCSPMKGHSHVYWYRQLPEEGLKFMVYLQKENIIDESGMPKERFSAEFPKEGPSILRIQQVVRGDSAAYFCASSPERGNNQPQHFGDGTRLSIL.

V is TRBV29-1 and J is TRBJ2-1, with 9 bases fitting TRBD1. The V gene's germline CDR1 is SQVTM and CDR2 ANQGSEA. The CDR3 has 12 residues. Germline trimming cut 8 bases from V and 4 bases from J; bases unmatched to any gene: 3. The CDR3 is CSTGQGYNEQFF. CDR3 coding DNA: TGCAGCACCGGACAGGGGTACAATGAGCAGTTCTTC.

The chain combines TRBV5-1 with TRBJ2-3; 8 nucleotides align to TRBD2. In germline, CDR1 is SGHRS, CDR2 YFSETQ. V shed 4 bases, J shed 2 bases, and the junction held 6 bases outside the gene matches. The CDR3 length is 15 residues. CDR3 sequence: CASSGPSGPTDTQYF. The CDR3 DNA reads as TGCGCCAGCAGCGGGCCTAGCGGGCCCACAGATACGCAGTATTTT.

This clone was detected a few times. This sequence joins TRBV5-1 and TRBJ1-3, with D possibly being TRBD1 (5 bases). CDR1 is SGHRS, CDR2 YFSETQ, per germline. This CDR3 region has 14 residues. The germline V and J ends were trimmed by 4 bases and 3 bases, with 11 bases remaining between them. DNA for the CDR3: TGCGCCAGCAGCCCGATGGGGGGTGGAAACACCATATATTTT. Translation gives CASSPMGGGNTIYF. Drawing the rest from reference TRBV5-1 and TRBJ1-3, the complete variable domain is KAGVTQTPRYLIKTRGQQVTLSCSPISGHRSVSWYQQTPGQGLQFLFEYFSETQRNKGNFPGRFSGRQFSNSRSEMNVSTLELGDSALYLCASSPMGGGNTIYFGEGSWLTVV.

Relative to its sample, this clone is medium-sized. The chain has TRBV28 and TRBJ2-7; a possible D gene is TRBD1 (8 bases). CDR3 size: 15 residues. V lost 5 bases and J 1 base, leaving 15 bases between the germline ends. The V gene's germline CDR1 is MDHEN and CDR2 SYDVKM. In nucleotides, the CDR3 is TGTGCCAGCAGTGCCCACAGGGGGGGGTCCTACGAGCAGTACTTC. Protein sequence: CASSAHRGGSYEQYF.

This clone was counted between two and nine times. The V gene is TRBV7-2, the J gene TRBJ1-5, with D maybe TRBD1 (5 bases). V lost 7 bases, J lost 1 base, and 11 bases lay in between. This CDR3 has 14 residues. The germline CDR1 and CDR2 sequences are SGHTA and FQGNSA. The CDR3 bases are TGTGCCAGCACCATGGGGGGAAGCAATCAGCCCCAGCATTTT. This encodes CASTMGGSNQPQHF.

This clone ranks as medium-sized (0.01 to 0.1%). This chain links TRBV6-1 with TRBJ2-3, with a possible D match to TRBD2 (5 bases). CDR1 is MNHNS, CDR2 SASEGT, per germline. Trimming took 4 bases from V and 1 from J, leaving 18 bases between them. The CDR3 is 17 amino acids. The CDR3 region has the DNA TGTGCCAGCAGTGGGCGTCGTGATCTGCGGGGCACAGATACGCAGTATTTT. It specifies CASSGRRDLRGTDTQYF.

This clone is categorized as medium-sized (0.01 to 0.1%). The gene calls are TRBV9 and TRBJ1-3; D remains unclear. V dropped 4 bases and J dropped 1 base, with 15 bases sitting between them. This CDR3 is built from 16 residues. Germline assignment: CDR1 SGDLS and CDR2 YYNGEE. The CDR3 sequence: CASSPRVARSGNTIYF. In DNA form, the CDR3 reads TGTGCCAGCAGCCCACGAGTCGCCCGGTCTGGAAACACCATATATTTT.